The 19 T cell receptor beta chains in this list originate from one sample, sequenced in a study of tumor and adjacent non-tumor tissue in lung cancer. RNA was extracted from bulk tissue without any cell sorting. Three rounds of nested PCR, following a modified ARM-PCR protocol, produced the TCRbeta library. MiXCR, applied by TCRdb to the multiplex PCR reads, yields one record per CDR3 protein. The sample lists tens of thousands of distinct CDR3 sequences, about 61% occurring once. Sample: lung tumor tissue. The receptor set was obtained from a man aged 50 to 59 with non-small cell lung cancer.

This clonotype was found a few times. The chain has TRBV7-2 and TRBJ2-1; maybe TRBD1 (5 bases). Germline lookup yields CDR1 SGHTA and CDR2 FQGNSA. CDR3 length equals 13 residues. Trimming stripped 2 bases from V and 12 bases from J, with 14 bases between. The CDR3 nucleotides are TGTGCCAGCAGCTTATACCAGGGTACGGGGCAGTTCTTC. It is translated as CASSLYQGTGQFF.

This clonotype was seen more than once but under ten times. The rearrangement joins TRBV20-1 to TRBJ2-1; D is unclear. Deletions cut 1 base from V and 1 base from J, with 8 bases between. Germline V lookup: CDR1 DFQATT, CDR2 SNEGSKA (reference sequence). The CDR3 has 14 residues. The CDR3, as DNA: TGCAGTGCTAGAGTTTACAGATCCTACAATGAGCAGTTCTTC. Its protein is CSARVYRSYNEQFF.

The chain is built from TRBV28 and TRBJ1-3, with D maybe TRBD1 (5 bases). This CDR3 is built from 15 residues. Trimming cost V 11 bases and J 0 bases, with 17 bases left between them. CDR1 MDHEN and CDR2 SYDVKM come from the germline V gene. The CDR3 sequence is CADSWGGTSGNTIYF. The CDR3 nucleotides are TGTGCCGACAGTTGGGGCGGCACCTCTGGAAACACCATATATTTT.

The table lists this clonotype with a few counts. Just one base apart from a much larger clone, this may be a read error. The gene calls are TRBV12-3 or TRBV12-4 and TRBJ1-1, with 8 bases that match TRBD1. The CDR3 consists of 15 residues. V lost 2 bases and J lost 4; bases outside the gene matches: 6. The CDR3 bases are TGTGCCAGCAGTTTATCGACAGGGGTGAGCACTGAAGCTTTCTTT. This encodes CASSLSTGVSTEAFF.

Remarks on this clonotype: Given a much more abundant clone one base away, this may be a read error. CDR3 protein: CASGDLTSGPYEQYF. CDR3 DNA sequence: TGTGCCAGCGGGGACCTTACTAGCGGCCCCTACGAGCAGTACTTC. The V and J genes are TRBV2 and TRBJ2-7; 8 positions agree with TRBD2. Germline trimming cut 8 bases from V and 2 bases from J; bases unmatched to any gene: 11. Germline V lookup: CDR1 SNHLY, CDR2 FYNNEI. CDR3 length: 15 residues. Supplemented by reference TRBV2 and TRBJ2-7, the full variable domain reads EPEVTQTPSHQVTQMGQEVILRCVPISNHLYFYWYRQILGQKVEFLVSFYNNEISEKSEIFDDQFSVERPDGSNFTLKIRSTKLEDSAMYFCASGDLTSGPYEQYFGPGTRLTVT.

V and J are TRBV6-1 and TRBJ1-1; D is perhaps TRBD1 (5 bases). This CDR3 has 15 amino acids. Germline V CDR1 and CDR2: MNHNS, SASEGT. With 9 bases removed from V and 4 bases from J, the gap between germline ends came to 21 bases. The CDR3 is CASKPIGAMITEAFF. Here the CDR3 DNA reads TGTGCCAGTAAACCAATCGGGGCCATGATCACTGAAGCTTTCTTT.

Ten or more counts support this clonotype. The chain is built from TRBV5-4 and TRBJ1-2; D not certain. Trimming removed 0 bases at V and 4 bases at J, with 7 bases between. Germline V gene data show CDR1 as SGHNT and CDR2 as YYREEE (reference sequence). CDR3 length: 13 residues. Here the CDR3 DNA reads TGTGCCAGCAGCTTGGTTGGGAGCTATGGCTACACCTTC. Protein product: CASSLVGSYGYTF. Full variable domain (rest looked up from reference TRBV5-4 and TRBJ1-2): ETGVTQSPTHLIKTRGQQVTLRCSSQSGHNTVSWYQQALGQGPQFIFQYYREEENGRGNFPPRFSGLQFPNYSSELNVNALELDDSALYLCASSLVGSYGYTFGSGTRLTVV.

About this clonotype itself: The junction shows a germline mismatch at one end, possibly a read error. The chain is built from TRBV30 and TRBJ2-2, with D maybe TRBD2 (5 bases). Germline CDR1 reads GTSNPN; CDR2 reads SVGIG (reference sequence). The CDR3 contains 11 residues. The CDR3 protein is CACSHYGELFF. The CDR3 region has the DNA TGTGCCTGTAGCCATTACGGGGAGCTCTTTTTT.

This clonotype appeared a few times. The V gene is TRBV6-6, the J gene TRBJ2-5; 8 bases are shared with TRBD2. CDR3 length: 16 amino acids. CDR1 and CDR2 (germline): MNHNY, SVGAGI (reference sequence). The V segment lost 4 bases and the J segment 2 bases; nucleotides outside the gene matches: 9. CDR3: CASSSGGASGQETQYF. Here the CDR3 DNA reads TGTGCCAGCAGTTCCGGGGGGGCTAGCGGGCAAGAGACCCAGTACTTC.

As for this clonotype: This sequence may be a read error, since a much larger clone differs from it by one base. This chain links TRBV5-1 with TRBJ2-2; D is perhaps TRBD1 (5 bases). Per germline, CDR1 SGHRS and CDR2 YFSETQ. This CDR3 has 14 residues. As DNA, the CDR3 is TGCGCCAGCAGCGCCCAGGTGGACACCAGGGAGCTGTTTTTT. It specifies CASSAQVDTRELFF.

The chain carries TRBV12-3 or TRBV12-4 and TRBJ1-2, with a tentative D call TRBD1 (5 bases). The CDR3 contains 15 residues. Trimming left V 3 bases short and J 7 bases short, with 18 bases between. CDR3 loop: CASSFGRDSPSGYTF. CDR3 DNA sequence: TGTGCCAGCAGTTTCGGGCGGGACTCCCCCTCTGGCTACACCTTC.

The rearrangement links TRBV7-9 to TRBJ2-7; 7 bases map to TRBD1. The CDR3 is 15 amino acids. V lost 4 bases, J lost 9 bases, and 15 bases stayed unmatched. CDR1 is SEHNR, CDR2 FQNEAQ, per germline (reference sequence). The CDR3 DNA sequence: TGTGCCAGCAGCTCGGGACAGACTCTCCTAAGCGGGCAGTACTTC. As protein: CASSSGQTLLSGQYF.

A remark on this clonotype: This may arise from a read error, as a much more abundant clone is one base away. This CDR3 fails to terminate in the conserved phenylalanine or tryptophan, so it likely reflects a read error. CDR3 coding DNA: TGCGCCAGCAGCCCCCAGGGGGGGGCCCATCACCAAGAGACCCAGTACTTA. Its protein product is CASSPQGGAHHQETQYL. The chain has TRBV4-1 and TRBJ2-5; perhaps D is TRBD1 or TRBD2 (7 bases each). CDR1 is MGHRA, CDR2 YSYEKL, per germline. V dropped 4 bases and J dropped 0 bases, with 18 bases sitting between them. The CDR3 covers 17 residues.

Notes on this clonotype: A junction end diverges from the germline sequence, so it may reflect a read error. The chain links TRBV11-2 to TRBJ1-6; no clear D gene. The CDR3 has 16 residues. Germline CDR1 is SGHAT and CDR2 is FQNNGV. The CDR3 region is CASCFSGDNYNSPLRF. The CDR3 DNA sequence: TGTGCCAGCTGCTTCTCGGGAGACAACTATAATTCACCCCTCCGCTTT.

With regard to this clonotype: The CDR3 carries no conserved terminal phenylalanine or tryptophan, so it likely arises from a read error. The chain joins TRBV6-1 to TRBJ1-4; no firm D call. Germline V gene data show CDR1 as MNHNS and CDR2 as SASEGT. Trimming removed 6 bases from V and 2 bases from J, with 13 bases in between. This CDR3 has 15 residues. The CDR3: CASRPGFATNEKLFL. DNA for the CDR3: TGTGCCAGCAGGCCGGGGTTTGCCACTAATGAAAAACTGTTTTTA.

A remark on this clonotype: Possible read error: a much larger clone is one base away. As DNA, the CDR3 is TGTGCCAGCAGGTATCTCGGGGGAAGCACAGATACGCAGTATTTT. This translates into CASRYLGGSTDTQYF. This sequence joins TRBV6-2 or TRBV6-3 and TRBJ2-3; the D gene is possibly TRBD2 (6 bases). The CDR3 loop spans 15 amino acids. Germline CDR1 reads MNHEY; CDR2 reads SVGEGT. V shed 6 bases and J shed 0 bases, with 13 bases lying between them.

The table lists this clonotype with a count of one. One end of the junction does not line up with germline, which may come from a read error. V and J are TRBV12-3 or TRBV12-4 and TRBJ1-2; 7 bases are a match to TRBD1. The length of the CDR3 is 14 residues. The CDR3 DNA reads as TGTGCCATCAGTGCGTCTGGACAGGTCTATGGCTACACCTTC. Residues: CAISASGQVYGYTF.

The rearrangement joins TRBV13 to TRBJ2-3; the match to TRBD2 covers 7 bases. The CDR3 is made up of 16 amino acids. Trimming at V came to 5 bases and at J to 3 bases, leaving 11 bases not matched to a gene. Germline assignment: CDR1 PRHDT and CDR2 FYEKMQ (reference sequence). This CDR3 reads CASSPRTSSGTDTQYF. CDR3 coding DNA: TGTGCCAGCAGCCCGAGGACTAGTAGTGGGACAGATACGCAGTATTTT.

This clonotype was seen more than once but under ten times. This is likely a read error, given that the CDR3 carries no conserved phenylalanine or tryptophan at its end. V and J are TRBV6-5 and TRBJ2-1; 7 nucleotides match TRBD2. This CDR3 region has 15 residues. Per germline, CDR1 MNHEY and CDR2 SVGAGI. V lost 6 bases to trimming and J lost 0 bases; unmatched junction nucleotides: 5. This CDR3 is CASRVSGASYNEQFL. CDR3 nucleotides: TGTGCCAGCAGGGTCAGCGGGGCCTCCTACAATGAGCAGTTCTTA.